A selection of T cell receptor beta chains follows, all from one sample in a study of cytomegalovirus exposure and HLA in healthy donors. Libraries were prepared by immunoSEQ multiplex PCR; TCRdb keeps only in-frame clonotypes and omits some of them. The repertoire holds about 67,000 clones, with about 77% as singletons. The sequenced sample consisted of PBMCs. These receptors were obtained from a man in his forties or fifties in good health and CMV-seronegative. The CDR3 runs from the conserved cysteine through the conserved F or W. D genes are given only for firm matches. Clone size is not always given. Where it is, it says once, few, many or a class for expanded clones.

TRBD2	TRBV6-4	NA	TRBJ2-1	TGTGCCAGCAGTGAGCTAGCGGGATCCTACAATGAGCAGTTCTTC	CASSELAGSYNEQFF
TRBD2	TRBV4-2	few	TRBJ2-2	TGTGCCAGCAGCCAAGGGCGGGAGGCCGGGGAGCTGTTTTTT	CASSQGREAGELFF
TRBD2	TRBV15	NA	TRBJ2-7	TGTGCCACCAGGGCGGCCGGGGGGGGCTCCTACGAGCAGTACTTC	CATRAAGGGSYEQYF
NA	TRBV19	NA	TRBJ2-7	TGTGCCAGTAGTATAGTGGGCAGCTACGAGCAGTACTTC	CASSIVGSYEQYF
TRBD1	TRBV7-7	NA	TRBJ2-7	TGTGCCAGCAGCTTGGGACAGGGGAAGTCCTACGAGCAGTACTTC	CASSLGQGKSYEQYF
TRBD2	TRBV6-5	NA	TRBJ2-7	TGTGCCAGCATTCGCCCGGGACTAGGATTCAACGAGCAGTACTTC	CASIRPGLGFNEQYF
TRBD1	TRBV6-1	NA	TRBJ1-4	TGTGCCAGCCTACCCGGGACAGTCCCATATGAAAAACTGTTTTTT	CASLPGTVPYEKLFF
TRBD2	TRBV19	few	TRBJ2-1	TGTGCCAGTACTCCCGGACTAGCGGGAGGGGGGGGGAACTCCTACAATGAGCAGTTCTTC	CASTPGLAGGGGNSYNEQFF
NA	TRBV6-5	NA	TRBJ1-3	TGTGCCGCGACTGAGGGTAGGGGAAACACCATATATTTT	CAATEGRGNTIYF
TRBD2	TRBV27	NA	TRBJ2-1	TGTGCCAGCAGTCGAGCCCGGACTAGCGGGAATGAGCAGTTCTTC	CASSRARTSGNEQFF
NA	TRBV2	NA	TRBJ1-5	TGTGCCAGCAGTGTGGAGATCAATCAGCCCCAGCATTTT	CASSVEINQPQHF
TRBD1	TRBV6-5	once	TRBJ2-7	TGTGCCAGCAGTATCCGGGACAGCAGCTACGAGCAGTACTTC	CASSIRDSSYEQYF
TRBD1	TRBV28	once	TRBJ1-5	TGTGCCAGCAACCGGGACAGGGGTCAGCCCCAGCATTTT	CASNRDRGQPQHF
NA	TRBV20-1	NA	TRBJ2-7	TGCAGTGCCCCTAGGCGGGGCGAGCAGTACTTC	CSAPRRGEQYF
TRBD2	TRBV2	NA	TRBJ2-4	TGTGCCAGCACGGGGGTGCCCCTAGGGGAGGGCATTCAGTACTTC	CASTGVPLGEGIQYF
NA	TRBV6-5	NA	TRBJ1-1	TGTGCCAGCAGTTACTCCAACAGCAGAATGAACACTGAAGCTTTCTTT	CASSYSNSRMNTEAFF
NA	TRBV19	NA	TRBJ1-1	TGTGCCAGTACCCCAAGAGGTAGTCGGTCTGAAGCTTTCTTT	CASTPRGSRSEAFF